Here is one T cell receptor beta chain with its context. What antigen it recognizes has not been identified. Germline and junction disagree at one end, which may indicate a read error. The sample belongs to a study of blood T cell repertoires in COVID-19 (dated by TCRdb to the early 2020s). For the study in its entirety: Samples from collaborators originated in the United States, Italy and Spain and spanned both the acute and convalescent phases of COVID-19. The material from the prospective study consisted of cDNA or gDNA derived from T cells, B-cell-depleted T cells, or PBMCs. Subjects who had been exposed to COVID-19, were actively infected with it, or had recovered from it provided the deeply sampled blood TCRbeta repertoires that made up the dataset. A freely available public database, intended as a resource for researchers studying the immune response to SARS-CoV-2, is where the repertoires were released. Samples came from the ongoing ImmuneRACE study (first 160 participants) plus 1,254 subjects from 6 global collaborators. The sample metadata nearly always contained a de-identified subject ID, COVID-19 status, age in years and sex. Where available, HLA class I and class II types were taken from metadata supplied by the sample provider and were not determined by assay-based typing. Results and caveats for the whole study, not just this receptor: The quantity of clinical and demographic metadata differed by source and by participant and was supplied without curation.

Each collaborating institution followed its own protocols to collect whole blood in K2EDTA tubes. For TCRbeta analysis, collaborators shipped samples as frozen whole blood, isolated PBMCs, or DNA extracted from either of those sample types. CDR3 length: 14 amino acids, cysteine to phenylalanine. Only the CDR3 region is kept as DNA, spanning 42 bases read in frame from base 1. The germline V gene encodes CDR1 SEHNR and CDR2 FQNEAQ (reference sequence). TCRbeta CDR3 regions were amplified from genomic DNA by means of the immunoSEQ Assay, a bias-controlled multiplex PCR. The published analysis was carried out like this. The number of nucleated cells in each sample was estimated by amplification of reference gene primers within the assay. Sequence reads were collapsed and filtered to measure the absolute abundance of every unique TCRbeta CDR3 rearrangement. Productive Simpson clonality was computed per sample as the square root of Simpson's diversity index over productive rearrangements. Here the immuneACCESS table is served through TCRdb, limited to in-frame sequences with V and J called. Missing clones are a known gap in these copies; in checked studies unresolved V genes cover under half, and the rest lacks a known reason. That table furnishes V, J and clone size, whereas the DNA furnished D and trimming. In this sample the table shows around 95,000 clones, just under 85% of which occur a single time. The ten largest clones take up roughly 13% of the sample.

The sequencing input was peripheral blood. The rearrangement combines TRBV7-9 with TRBJ2-6; the D gene remains uncertain. This clonotype originated in a man in his forties or fifties with active or convalescent COVID-19. In nucleotides, the sequence is TGTGCCAGCACCTTACTCTCTGGGGCCAACGTCCTGACTTTC. Translated, it reads CASTLLSGANVLTF.